The sequence of this T cell receptor beta chain was determined in a study of blood T cell repertoires in COVID-19. V shed 4 bases, J shed 5 bases, and the junction held 3 bases outside the gene matches. Germline V gene lookup returns CDR1 LGHDT and CDR2 YNNKEL (reference sequence). The CDR3 length is 14 residues. Measured with immunoSEQ multiplex PCR; TCRdb has only the in-frame clones, and not every one. The sample records about 41,000 clones, around 83% being singletons. V is TRBV3-1 (or the pseudogene TRBV3-2) and J is TRBJ2-5; TRBD2 matches at 11 bases. The TCR originated in an elderly woman with active or convalescent COVID-19. Sequenced: peripheral blood. The CDR3 spells CASSRGLAGETQYF. CDR3 nucleotides: TGTGCCAGCAGCCGAGGACTAGCGGGCGAGACCCAGTACTTC.